A selection of T cell receptor beta chains follows, all from one sample in a study of T cell repertoires in cytomegalovirus infection. TCRdb reprocessed the reads with MiXCR, giving one entry per CDR3 protein. Of just over 300,000 distinct CDR3 sequences in the sample, 15% to 20% were seen once. The sequenced material came from PBMCs. The source is a human donor in good health (CMV status not recorded). Some clones in this sample may be carry-over from other donors' samples. The CDR3 runs from the conserved cysteine through the conserved F or W. Fields, in order: CDR3 length, clone size, J gene, D gene, V gene, CDR3 protein, CDR3 DNA. A D gene is named only where the DNA matches it firmly. Expanded clones get a size class; other rows say once, few or many, or leave the size out.

14	NA	TRBJ2-3	TRBD2	TRBV5-4	CASSRGLATDTQYF	TGTGCCAGCAGCCGTGGACTAGCCACAGATACGCAGTATTTT
13	NA	TRBJ1-5	NA	TRBV19	CASDEYSNQPQHF	TGTGCCAGTGACGAGTATAGCAATCAGCCCCAGCATTTT
13	NA	TRBJ1-1	NA	TRBV7-9	CASSPVRNTEAFF	TGTGCCAGCAGCCCAGTGCGGAACACTGAAGCTTTCTTT
14	NA	TRBJ1-4	NA	TRBV7-2	CASSPGGGGEKLFF	TGTGCCAGCAGCCCGGGGGGGGGCGGAGAAAAACTGTTTTTT
15	NA	TRBJ2-7	TRBD1	TRBV7-9	CASSSWGQGSYEQYF	TGTGCCAGCAGCTCATGGGGACAGGGATCCTACGAGCAGTACTTC
12	many	TRBJ1-2	TRBD1	TRBV7-2	CASSFRGRRYTF	TGTGCCAGCAGCTTTAGGGGGCGGCGCTACACCTTC
16	once	TRBJ1-5	TRBD1	TRBV24-1	CGNVPGQGGSNQPQHF	TGCGGGAATGTCCCGGGACAGGGAGGAAGCAATCAGCCCCAGCATTTT
14	few	TRBJ1-4	NA	TRBV20-1	CSVGMDTINEKLFF	TGCAGTGTAGGAATGGACACCATTAATGAAAAACTGTTTTTT
15	NA	TRBJ1-4	TRBD1	TRBV12-5	CASGLVRDRNEKLFF	TGTGCTAGTGGTTTGGTCCGGGACAGGAATGAAAAACTGTTTTTT
15	many	TRBJ1-2	TRBD1	TRBV7-2	CASSLDVAGGNGYTF	TGTGCCAGCAGCTTAGATGTGGCAGGGGGGAATGGCTACACCTTC
16	many	TRBJ1-2	TRBD1	TRBV4-1	CASSQYDRVVDYGYTF	TGCGCCAGCAGCCAATATGACAGGGTGGTCGACTATGGCTACACCTTC
16	many	TRBJ2-2	NA	TRBV6-2/TRBV6-3	CASSRTQGSEYGELFF	TGTGCCAGCAGCCGAACCCAGGGGTCCGAATACGGGGAGCTGTTTTTT
13	NA	TRBJ2-5	NA	TRBV19	CASSINVGETQYF	TGTGCCAGTAGTATTAACGTGGGAGAGACCCAGTACTTC
15	few	TRBJ1-1	TRBD1	TRBV20-1	CSANGQGGMSTEAFF	TGCAGTGCAAACGGACAGGGGGGAATGAGTACTGAAGCTTTCTTT
14	NA	TRBJ2-5	TRBD1	TRBV29-1	CSVAAGTGSETQYF	TGCAGCGTTGCCGCCGGGACAGGGAGCGAGACCCAGTACTTC
16	NA	TRBJ2-2	NA	TRBV6-1	CASSEMVVANTGELFF	TGTGCCAGCAGTGAGATGGTGGTCGCGAACACCGGGGAGCTGTTTTTT
15	few	TRBJ2-1	TRBD2	TRBV7-2	CASSRAPHSGVEQFF	TGTGCCAGCAGCCGAGCACCCCACAGCGGGGTTGAGCAGTTCTTC
17	many	TRBJ2-6	NA	TRBV12-3/TRBV12-4	CASGFPGGHSGANVLTF	TGTGCCAGCGGGTTCCCGGGTGGCCACTCTGGGGCCAACGTCCTGACTTTC
18	NA	TRBJ1-6	NA	TRBV4-1	CASSGLHRVSSYNSPLHF	TGCGCCAGCAGCGGTCTACACAGGGTCAGCTCCTATAATTCACCCCTCCACTTT
12	many	TRBJ2-7	NA	TRBV7-6	CASSRQGGEQYF	TGTGCCAGCAGCCGTCAGGGCGGCGAGCAGTACTTC
17	NA	TRBJ1-6	NA	TRBV3-1	CASSQVQATAFPSPLHF	TGTGCCAGCAGCCAAGTTCAGGCCACAGCCTTTCCTTCACCCCTCCACTTT
16	many	TRBJ2-3	TRBD1	TRBV7-2	CASSPSSGGGTDTQYF	TGTGCCAGCAGCCCCAGCTCAGGGGGTGGCACAGATACGCAGTATTTT
12	NA	TRBJ2-1	NA	TRBV7-9	CASSPQVDWGFF	TGTGCCAGCAGCCCCCAGGTCGACTGGGGCTTCTTC
13	NA	TRBJ1-1	NA	TRBV6-6	CASSFSPGTEAFF	TGTGCCAGCAGTTTCTCCCCGGGAACTGAAGCTTTCTTT
19	NA	TRBJ2-5	TRBD2	TRBV12-3/TRBV12-4	CASSFDWGTSGGAVETQYF	TGTGCCAGCAGTTTCGATTGGGGGACTAGCGGGGGAGCCGTTGAGACCCAGTACTTC
15	NA	TRBJ1-4	TRBD1	TRBV11-2	CASSLSTQGGEKLFF	TGTGCCAGCAGCTTATCGACTCAGGGGGGTGAAAAACTGTTTTTT
12	NA	TRBJ2-1	NA	TRBV2	CASSAQGHEQFF	TGTGCCAGCAGTGCACAGGGTCATGAGCAGTTCTTC
15	few	TRBJ1-4	NA	TRBV27	CASSNIPKTNEKLFF	TGTGCCAGCTCTAACATTCCTAAGACTAATGAAAAACTGTTTTTT
17	NA	TRBJ2-2	NA	TRBV4-1	CASSQGPIRANTGELFF	TGCGCCAGCAGCCAGGGCCCGATCAGGGCAAACACCGGGGAGCTGTTTTTT
14	NA	TRBJ2-7	NA	TRBV12-3/TRBV12-4	CVTSYSGGQSEQYF	TGTGTCACGAGTTATAGTGGGGGGCAAAGTGAGCAGTACTTC
15	NA	TRBJ2-5	NA	TRBV12-3/TRBV12-4	CASSPAAGALGTQYF	TGTGCCAGCAGTCCCGCGGCGGGGGCTCTCGGGACCCAGTACTTC
14	many	TRBJ1-1	NA	TRBV6-1	CASSEYPQSAEAFF	TGTGCCAGCAGTGAATACCCACAGAGCGCTGAAGCTTTCTTT
15	NA	TRBJ2-1	NA	TRBV18	CASSGGEGSYNEQFF	TGTGCCAGCTCAGGAGGGGAAGGGTCCTACAATGAGCAGTTCTTC
15	few	TRBJ2-1	TRBD2	TRBV5-1	CASSLIERGYNEQFF	TGCGCCAGCAGCTTGATCGAGCGGGGCTACAATGAGCAGTTCTTC
12	few	TRBJ1-1	NA	TRBV20-1	CSARGQRGEAFF	TGCAGTGCTAGGGGGCAACGTGGGGAAGCTTTCTTT
15	NA	TRBJ1-1	TRBD1	TRBV9	CASSGRQGGDTEAFF	TGTGCCAGCAGCGGAAGACAGGGTGGGGACACTGAAGCTTTCTTT
15	many	TRBJ2-7	NA	TRBV10-3	CAISESISGTLEQYF	TGTGCCATCAGTGAGTCGATATCGGGTACGCTCGAGCAGTACTTC
12	NA	TRBJ1-2	TRBD1	TRBV2	CASSGTGGGYTF	TGTGCCAGCAGCGGGACAGGAGGAGGCTACACCTTC
13	many	TRBJ2-1	NA	TRBV11-3	CASSSPSRGEQFF	TGTGCCAGCAGCTCTCCCTCCCGAGGTGAGCAGTTCTTC
13	many	TRBJ1-4	NA	TRBV4-1	CASSQTVLEKLFF	TGCGCCAGCAGCCAAACGGTCCTTGAAAAACTGTTTTTT
17	NA	TRBJ1-1	TRBD1	TRBV4-1	CASSQDLAGQGVTEAFF	TGCGCCAGCAGCCAAGATTTGGCCGGACAGGGGGTCACTGAAGCTTTCTTT
15	many	TRBJ1-1	NA	TRBV7-2	CASSLYEARNTEAFF	TGTGCCAGCAGCTTATATGAGGCAAGGAACACTGAAGCTTTCTTT
15	few	TRBJ1-6	TRBD1	TRBV14	CASSQVNRGNSPLHF	TGTGCCAGCAGCCAAGTAAACAGGGGAAATTCACCCCTCCACTTT
16	many	TRBJ2-3	NA	TRBV7-2	CASRKGTHVTTDTQYF	TGTGCCAGCAGAAAGGGGACCCACGTAACCACAGATACGCAGTATTTT
15	many	TRBJ2-3	NA	TRBV28	CASSGGRGYSDTQYF	TGTGCCAGCAGTGGAGGACGGGGGTACTCTGATACGCAGTATTTT
12	many	TRBJ2-1	NA	TRBV6-1	CASRGAYNEQFF	TGTGCCAGCAGGGGTGCCTACAATGAGCAGTTCTTC